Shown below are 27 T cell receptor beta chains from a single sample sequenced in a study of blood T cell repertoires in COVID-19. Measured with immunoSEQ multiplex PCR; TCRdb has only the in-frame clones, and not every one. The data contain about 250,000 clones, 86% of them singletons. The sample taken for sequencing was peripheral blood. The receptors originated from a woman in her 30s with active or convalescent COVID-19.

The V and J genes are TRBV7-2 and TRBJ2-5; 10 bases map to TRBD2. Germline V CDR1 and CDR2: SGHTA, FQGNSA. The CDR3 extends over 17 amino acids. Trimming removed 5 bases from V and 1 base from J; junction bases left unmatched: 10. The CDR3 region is CASSRLAGLGPQETQYF. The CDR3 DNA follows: TGTGCCAGCAGCAGACTAGCGGGCCTGGGACCCCAAGAGACCCAGTACTTC.

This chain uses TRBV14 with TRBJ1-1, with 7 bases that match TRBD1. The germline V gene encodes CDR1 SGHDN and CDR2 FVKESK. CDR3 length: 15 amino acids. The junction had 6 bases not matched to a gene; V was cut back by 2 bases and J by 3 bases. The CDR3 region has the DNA TGTGCCAGCAGCCAACTTACAGGGGTATACACTGAAGCTTTCTTT. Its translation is CASSQLTGVYTEAFF.

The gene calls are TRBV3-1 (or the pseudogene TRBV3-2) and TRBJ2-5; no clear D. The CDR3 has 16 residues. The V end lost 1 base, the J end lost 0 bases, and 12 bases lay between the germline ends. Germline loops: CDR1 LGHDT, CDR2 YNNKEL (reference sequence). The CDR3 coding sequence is TGTGCCAGCAGCCAAGTTGAGTACGCGAACCAAGAGACCCAGTACTTC. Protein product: CASSQVEYANQETQYF.

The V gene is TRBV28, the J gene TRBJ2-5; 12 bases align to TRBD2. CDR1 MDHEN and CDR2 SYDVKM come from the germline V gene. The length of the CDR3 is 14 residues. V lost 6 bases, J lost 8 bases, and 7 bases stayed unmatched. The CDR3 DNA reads TGTGCCAGCAGCCAAACTAGCGGGGGGATCACCCAGTACTTC. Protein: CASSQTSGGITQYF.

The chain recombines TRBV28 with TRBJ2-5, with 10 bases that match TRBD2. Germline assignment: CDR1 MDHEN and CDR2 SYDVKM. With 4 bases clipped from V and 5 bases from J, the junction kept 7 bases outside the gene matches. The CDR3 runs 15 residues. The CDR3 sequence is CASSSERGGRETQYF. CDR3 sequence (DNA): TGTGCCAGCAGTTCCGAGCGGGGGGGCCGGGAGACCCAGTACTTC.

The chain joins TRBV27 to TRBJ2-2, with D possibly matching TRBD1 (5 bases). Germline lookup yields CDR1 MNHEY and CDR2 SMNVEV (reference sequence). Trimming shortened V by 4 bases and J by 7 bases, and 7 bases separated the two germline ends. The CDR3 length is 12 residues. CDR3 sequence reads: CASSSQGGELFF. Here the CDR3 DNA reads TGTGCCAGCAGTTCGCAGGGCGGGGAGCTGTTTTTT.

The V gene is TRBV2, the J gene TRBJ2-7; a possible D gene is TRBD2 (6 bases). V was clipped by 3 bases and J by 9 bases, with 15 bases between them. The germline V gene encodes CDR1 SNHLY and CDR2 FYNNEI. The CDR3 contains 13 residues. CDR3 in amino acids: CASSEGMGGAQYF. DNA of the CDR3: TGTGCCAGCAGTGAGGGGATGGGCGGGGCGCAGTACTTC. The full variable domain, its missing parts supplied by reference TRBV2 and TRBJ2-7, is EPEVTQTPSHQVTQMGQEVILRCVPISNHLYFYWYRQILGQKVEFLVSFYNNEISEKSEIFDDQFSVERPDGSNFTLKIRSTKLEDSAMYFCASSEGMGGAQYFGPGTRLTVT.

CDR3 region: CASSVSVQGPLHF. The CDR3 nucleotides are TGTGCCAGCAGCGTGTCGGTACAGGGGCCCCTCCACTTT. The chain carries TRBV9 and TRBJ1-6, with 7 bases aligning to TRBD1. The ends lost 2 bases at V and 13 bases at J; junction bases unmatched: 6. From germline, CDR1 is SGDLS and CDR2 YYNGEE. CDR3 length equals 13 residues. Based on the CDR3 plus reference TRBV9 and TRBJ1-6, the full variable domain is DSGVTQTPKHLITATGQRVTLRCSPRSGDLSVYWYQQSLDQGLQFLIQYYNGEERAKGNILERFSAQQFPDLHSELNLSSLELGDSALYFCASSVSVQGPLHFGNGTRLTVT.

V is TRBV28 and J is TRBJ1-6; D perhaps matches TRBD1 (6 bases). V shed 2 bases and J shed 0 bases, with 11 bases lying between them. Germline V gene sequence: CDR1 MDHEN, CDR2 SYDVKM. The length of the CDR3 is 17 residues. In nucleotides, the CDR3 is TGTGCCAGCAGTTTAGGGACACTGAGCTCCTATAATTCACCCCTCCACTTT. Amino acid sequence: CASSLGTLSSYNSPLHF.

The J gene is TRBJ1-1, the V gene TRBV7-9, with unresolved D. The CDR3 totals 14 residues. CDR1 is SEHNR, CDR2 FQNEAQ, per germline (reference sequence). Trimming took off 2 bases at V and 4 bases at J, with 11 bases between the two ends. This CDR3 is CASSLRASGTEAFF. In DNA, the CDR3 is TGTGCCAGCAGCTTAAGGGCGAGCGGCACTGAAGCTTTCTTT.

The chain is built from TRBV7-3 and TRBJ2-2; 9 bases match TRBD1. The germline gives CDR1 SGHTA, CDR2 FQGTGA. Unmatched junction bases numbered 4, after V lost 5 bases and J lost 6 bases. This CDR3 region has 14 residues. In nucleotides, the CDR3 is TGTGCCAGCAGCCCTAGGACAGGGGCCGGGGAGCTGTTTTTT. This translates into CASSPRTGAGELFF.

Written as DNA, the CDR3 is TGCAGCGTTTCGCGAGGGAGACAGGGGGCGGTGGGAACTGAAGCTTTCTTT. Translated, it gives CSVSRGRQGAVGTEAFF. The chain employs TRBV29-1 and TRBJ1-1, with 10 nucleotides matching TRBD1. The CDR3 is made up of 17 amino acids. Trimming cost V 5 bases and J 5 bases; bases outside gene matches: 17. The V gene's germline CDR1 is SQVTM and CDR2 ANQGSEA.

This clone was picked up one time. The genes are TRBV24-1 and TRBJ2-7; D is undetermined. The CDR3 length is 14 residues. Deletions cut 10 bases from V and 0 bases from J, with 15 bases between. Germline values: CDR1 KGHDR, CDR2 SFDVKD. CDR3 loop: CATAAGPSSYEQYF. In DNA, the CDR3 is TGTGCCACTGCAGCCGGCCCTAGCTCCTACGAGCAGTACTTC.

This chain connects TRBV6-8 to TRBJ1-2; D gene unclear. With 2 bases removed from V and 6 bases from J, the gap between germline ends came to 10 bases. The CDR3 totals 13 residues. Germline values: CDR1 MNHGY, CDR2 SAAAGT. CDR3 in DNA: TGTGCCAGCAGTTACAAGGGAGGGAATGGCTACACCTTC. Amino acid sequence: CASSYKGGNGYTF.

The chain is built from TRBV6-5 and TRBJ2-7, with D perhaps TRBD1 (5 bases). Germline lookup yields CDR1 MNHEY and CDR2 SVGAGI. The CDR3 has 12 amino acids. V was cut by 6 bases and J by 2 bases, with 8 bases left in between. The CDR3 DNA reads TGTGCCAGCAGGGACATTGCCTACGAGCAGTACTTC. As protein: CASRDIAYEQYF.

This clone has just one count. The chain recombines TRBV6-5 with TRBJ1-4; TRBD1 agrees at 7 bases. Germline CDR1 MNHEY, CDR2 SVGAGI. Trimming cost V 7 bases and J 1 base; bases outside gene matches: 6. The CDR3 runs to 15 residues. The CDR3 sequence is CASKRQGVTNEKLFF. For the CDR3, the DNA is TGTGCCAGCAAGCGCCAGGGGGTAACTAATGAAAAACTGTTTTTT.

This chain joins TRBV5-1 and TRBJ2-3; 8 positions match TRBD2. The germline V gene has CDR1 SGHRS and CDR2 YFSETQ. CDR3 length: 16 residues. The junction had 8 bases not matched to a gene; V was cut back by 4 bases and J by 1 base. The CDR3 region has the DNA TGCGCCAGCAGCCCTGGAGCGGGGGTCCGCACAGATACGCAGTATTTT. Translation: CASSPGAGVRTDTQYF.

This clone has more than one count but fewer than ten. The CDR3 is CASSPMRSGNTIYF. Here the CDR3 DNA reads TGTGCCAGCTCACCAATGAGGTCTGGAAACACCATATATTTT. The chain combines TRBV18 with TRBJ1-3; unclear D gene. V lost 2 bases, J lost 1 base, and 6 bases lay in between. Germline V gives CDR1 KGHSH, CDR2 LQKENI. The CDR3 is made up of 14 amino acids.

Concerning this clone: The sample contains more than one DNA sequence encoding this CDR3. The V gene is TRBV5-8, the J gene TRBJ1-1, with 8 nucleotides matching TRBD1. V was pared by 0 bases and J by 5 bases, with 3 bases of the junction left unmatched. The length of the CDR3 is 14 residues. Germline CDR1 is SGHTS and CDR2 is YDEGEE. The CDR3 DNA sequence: TGTGCCAGCAGCTTGGGGACAGGGAGGACTGAAGCTTTCTTT. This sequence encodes CASSLGTGRTEAFF.

CDR3 protein: CASSHKIAGGSYNEQFF. The CDR3 region has the DNA TGCGCCAGCAGCCATAAAATAGCGGGGGGCTCCTACAATGAGCAGTTCTTC. This chain uses TRBV4-3 with TRBJ2-1; 10 positions agree with TRBD2. The germline V gene has CDR1 LGHNA and CDR2 YSLEER. The V and J ends lost 3 bases and 0 bases, in that order; junction bases with no gene match: 5. The CDR3 covers 17 residues.

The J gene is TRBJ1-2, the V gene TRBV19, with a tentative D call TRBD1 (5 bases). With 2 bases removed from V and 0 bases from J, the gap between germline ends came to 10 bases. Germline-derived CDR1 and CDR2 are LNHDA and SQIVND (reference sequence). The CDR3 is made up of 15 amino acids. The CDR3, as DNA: TGTGCCAGTAGTATATTCCCGGGGGCTAACTATGGCTACACCTTC. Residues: CASSIFPGANYGYTF.

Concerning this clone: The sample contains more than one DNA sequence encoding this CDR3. The CDR3 protein is CASSQGLAGGPGTDTQYF. CDR3 nucleotide sequence: TGCGCCAGCAGCCAAGGACTAGCGGGGGGGCCAGGCACAGATACGCAGTATTTT. The chain employs TRBV4-3 and TRBJ2-3; 14 bases are shared with TRBD2. This CDR3 is built from 18 residues. The V gene's germline CDR1 is LGHNA and CDR2 YSLEER. Trimming at V came to 1 base and at J to 1 base, leaving 4 bases not matched to a gene.

Written as DNA, the CDR3 is TGTGCCAGCAGCCAAGACCGGAGGAGGGGCCCTTGGGACATTCAGTACTTC. It encodes CASSQDRRRGPWDIQYF. V usage is TRBV3-1 (or the pseudogene TRBV3-2) and J usage is TRBJ2-4; TRBD2 is a possible D gene (6 bases). The germline gives CDR1 LGHDT, CDR2 YNNKEL (reference sequence). V gave up 0 bases and J gave up 8 bases, with 20 bases separating them. This CDR3 region has 17 residues.

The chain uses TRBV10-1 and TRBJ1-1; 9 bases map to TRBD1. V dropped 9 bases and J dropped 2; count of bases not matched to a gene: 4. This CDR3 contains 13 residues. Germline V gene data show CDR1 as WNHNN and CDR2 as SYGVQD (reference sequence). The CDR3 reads CASMGQGNTEAFF. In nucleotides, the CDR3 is TGCGCCAGTATGGGACAGGGCAACACTGAAGCTTTCTTT.

Here the CDR3 reads CASSYRLTEAFF. The CDR3 DNA is TGTGCCAGCAGTTACCGTTTAACTGAAGCTTTCTTT. The chain links TRBV6-5 to TRBJ1-1; D gene uncertain. Looked up from germline, CDR1 is MNHEY and CDR2 is SVGAGI. The V gene lost 2 bases and the J gene lost 5 bases, with 6 bases spanning the gap. This CDR3 contains 12 residues.

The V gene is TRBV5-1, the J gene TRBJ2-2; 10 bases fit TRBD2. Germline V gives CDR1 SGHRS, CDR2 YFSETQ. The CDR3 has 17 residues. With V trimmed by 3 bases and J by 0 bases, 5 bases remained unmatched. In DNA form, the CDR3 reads TGCGCCAGCAGCTGGGGCCTAGCGGGGGCGAACACCGGGGAGCTGTTTTTT. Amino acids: CASSWGLAGANTGELFF.

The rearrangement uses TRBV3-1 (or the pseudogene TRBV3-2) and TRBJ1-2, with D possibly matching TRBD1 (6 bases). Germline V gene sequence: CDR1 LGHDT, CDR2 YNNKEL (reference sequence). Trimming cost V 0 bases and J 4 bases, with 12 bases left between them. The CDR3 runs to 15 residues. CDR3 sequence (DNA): TGTGCCAGCAGCCAAGAAGGGGGGGCTCCCTATGGCTACACCTTC. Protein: CASSQEGGAPYGYTF.